Here is one T cell receptor (beta chain) with its context. Its antigen is as yet unknown. Trimming took 5 bases from V and 2 from J, leaving 16 bases between them. The length of the CDR3 is 15 residues. Per the germline V gene, CDR1 is MNHEY and CDR2 is SMNVEV (reference sequence). This sample is drawn from a study of cytomegalovirus exposure and HLA in healthy donors. Study-wide results and caveats: A classifier reportedly called cytomegalovirus status with high sensitivity and specificity. With later analysis, a missense DCLRE1C variant became linked to TCR beta V- and J-gene trimming. There were about 160 TCR beta chains listed as cytomegalovirus-associated.

The PCR used 60 Vbeta and 13 Jbeta primers. Sequenced by immunoSEQ multiplex PCR; TCRdb stores in-frame clones only, minus some. Of about 140,000 clones listed, 60% to 80% are singletons. The V call is TRBV27, the J call TRBJ2-7; tentative D call: TRBD2 (6 bases). This TCR was sampled from a man between 18 and 35 years old in good health and CMV-seronegative. The sequencing input was PBMCs. In DNA form, the CDR3 reads TGTGCCAGCAGTACCACGGGAGTCTTAACCTACGAGCAGTACTTC. Protein sequence: CASSTTGVLTYEQYF.